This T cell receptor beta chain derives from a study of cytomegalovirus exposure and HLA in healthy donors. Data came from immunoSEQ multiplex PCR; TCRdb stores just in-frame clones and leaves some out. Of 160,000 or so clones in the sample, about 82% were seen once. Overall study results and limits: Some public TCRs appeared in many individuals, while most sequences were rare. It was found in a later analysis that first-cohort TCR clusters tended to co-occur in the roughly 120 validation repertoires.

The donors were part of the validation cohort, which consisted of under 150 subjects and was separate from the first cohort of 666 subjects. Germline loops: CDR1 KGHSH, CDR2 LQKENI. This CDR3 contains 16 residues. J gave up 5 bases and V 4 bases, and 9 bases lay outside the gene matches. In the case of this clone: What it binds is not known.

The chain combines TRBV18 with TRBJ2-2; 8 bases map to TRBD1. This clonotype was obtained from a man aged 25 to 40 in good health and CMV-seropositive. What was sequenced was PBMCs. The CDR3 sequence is CASSLTGGTSTGELFF. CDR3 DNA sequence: TGTGCCAGCTCACTTACAGGGGGAACATCAACCGGGGAGCTGTTTTTT.